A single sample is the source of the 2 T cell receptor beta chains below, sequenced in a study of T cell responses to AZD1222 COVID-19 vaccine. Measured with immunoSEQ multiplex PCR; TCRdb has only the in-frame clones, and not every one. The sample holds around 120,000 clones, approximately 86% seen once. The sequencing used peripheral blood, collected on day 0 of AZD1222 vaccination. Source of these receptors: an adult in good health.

CDR3 in amino acids: CASSRPGTGVGEQFF. The CDR3 nucleotides are TGTGCCAGCAGCAGACCCGGGACAGGGGTGGGTGAGCAGTTCTTC. The chain joins TRBV5-6 to TRBJ2-1, with 10 positions matching TRBD1. This CDR3 comprises 15 residues. Looked up from germline, CDR1 is SGHDT and CDR2 is YYEEEE. V was clipped by 4 bases and J by 9 bases; unmatched bases: 10.

The CDR3 here is CASSLDSGHHSYNSPLHF. The CDR3 DNA sequence: TGTGCCAGCAGCTTAGACTCGGGGCACCACTCCTATAATTCACCCCTCCACTTT. The genes are TRBV11-2 and TRBJ1-6, with D possibly being TRBD1 (5 bases). The CDR3 runs to 18 residues. Per the germline V gene, CDR1 is SGHAT and CDR2 is FQNNGV. V lost 0 bases and J lost 0, with 12 bases in between.